One and the same sample provided the 21 T cell receptor beta chains below, sequenced in a study of blood T cells in healthy people across ages. Together with a sample-barcoded 5' primer, a J-beta primer mix was included in a second PCR lasting 7 to 11 cycles. Each CDR3 protein gets one entry after TCRdb re-called the 5' RACE reads with MiXCR. This table holds approximately 800,000 distinct CDR3 sequences, approximately 55% found once. The sample was blood. These receptors were obtained from an elderly man in good health.

The V and J genes are TRBV29-1 and TRBJ2-7; no clear D. V shed 7 bases and J shed 1 base, with 17 bases lying between them. The CDR3 length is 14 residues. Looked up from germline, CDR1 is SQVTM and CDR2 is ANQGSEA. CDR3 nucleotides: TGCAGCGCCTCGAGGCAGGACGCTTCCTACGAGCAGTACTTC. The encoded protein is CSASRQDASYEQYF.

This chain connects TRBV28 to TRBJ2-7; D possibly uses TRBD1 or TRBD2 (7 bases each). Germline V gives CDR1 MDHEN, CDR2 SYDVKM. V was trimmed by 9 bases and J by 6 bases, leaving 21 bases between them. The CDR3 is made up of 14 amino acids. This CDR3 is CASCLGGGGSEQYF. Here the CDR3 DNA reads TGTGCCAGTTGCCTAGGGGGCGGGGGCTCCGAGCAGTACTTC.

The genes are TRBV6-2 or TRBV6-3 and TRBJ2-4, with D hard to call. Germline V CDR1 and CDR2: MNHEY, SVGEGT. V was pared by 5 bases and J by 6 bases, with 14 bases between. This CDR3 comprises 14 residues. CDR3 amino acids: CASSKGPEANIQYF. In nucleotides, the CDR3 is TGTGCCAGCAGTAAAGGACCAGAGGCAAACATTCAGTACTTC.

This clonotype was seen a few times. The chain is built from TRBV3-1 and TRBJ2-7; TRBD2 aligns across 9 bases. Germline V CDR1 and CDR2: LGHDT, YNNKEL (reference sequence). The CDR3 loop spans 16 amino acids. The ends lost 0 bases at V and 1 base at J; junction bases unmatched: 4. The CDR3 DNA reads TGTGCCAGCAGCCAAGATGGCCTAGCGGGGTCCTACGAGCAGTACTTC. Residues: CASSQDGLAGSYEQYF.

This clonotype was detected only once. CDR3 residues: CASSVGQGRQTQYF. The CDR3 bases are TGTGCCAGCAGCGTCGGACAGGGGAGGCAGACCCAGTACTTC. The chain has TRBV9 and TRBJ2-5; the match to TRBD1 covers 9 bases. Germline V gene data show CDR1 as SGDLS and CDR2 as YYNGEE. The CDR3 extends over 14 amino acids. V was clipped by 2 bases and J by 6 bases; unmatched bases: 5.

This clonotype was recorded a few times. The chain joins TRBV29-1 to TRBJ2-5; D not certain. Per germline, CDR1 SQVTM and CDR2 ANQGSEA. The CDR3 consists of 12 residues. Deletions cut 1 base from V and 11 bases from J, with 14 bases between. CDR3 DNA sequence: TGCAGCGTTGAAGGCTCGCCCTTGGTACAGTACTTC. This sequence encodes CSVEGSPLVQYF. Full variable domain (remainder filled in from reference TRBV29-1 and TRBJ2-5): SAVISQKPSRDICQRGTSLTIQCQVDSQVTMMFWYRQQPGQSLTLIATANQGSEATYESGFVIDKFPISRPNLTFSTLTVSNMSPEDSSIYLCSVEGSPLVQYFGPGTRLLVL.

This clonotype was picked up a small number of times. V and J are TRBV20-1 and TRBJ2-7; the D is unclear. Germline CDR1 and CDR2: DFQATT and SNEGSKA (reference sequence). V dropped 4 bases and J dropped 7 bases, with 20 bases sitting between them. This CDR3 has 14 amino acids. In DNA form, the CDR3 reads TGCAGTGCTACCCCCTTGGGGATCGCAGAAGAGCAGTACTTC. Translation: CSATPLGIAEEQYF.

Details on this clonotype: One junction end disagrees with the germline gene, perhaps due to a read error. The V and J genes are TRBV6-5 and TRBJ2-5; D perhaps matches TRBD1 (5 bases). Per germline, CDR1 MNHEY and CDR2 SVGAGI. The CDR3 sequence is 15 residues long. The CDR3 DNA is TGTGCTAGCAGTAGGGTCAGTGGGGCCTACTCTGAGCAGTACTTC. Protein sequence: CASSRVSGAYSEQYF.

The J gene is TRBJ2-1, the V gene TRBV29-1, with 9 bases lining up with TRBD2. From germline, CDR1 is SQVTM and CDR2 ANQGSEA. Trimming cost V 2 bases and J 0 bases; bases outside gene matches: 11. The CDR3 loop spans 18 amino acids. CDR3 loop: CSVEPWDSGRSSYNEQFF. In nucleotides, the CDR3 is TGCAGCGTTGAACCTTGGGATAGCGGGAGAAGCTCCTACAATGAGCAGTTCTTC.

The chain carries TRBV2 and TRBJ1-5; D is possibly TRBD1 (6 bases). The CDR3 covers 13 residues. Per germline, CDR1 SNHLY and CDR2 FYNNEI. V was shortened by 1 base and J by 7 bases, with 8 bases between the two germline ends. The CDR3 here is CASSEEGGQPQHF. CDR3 in DNA: TGTGCCAGCAGTGAAGAGGGGGGACAGCCCCAGCATTTT.

With respect to this clonotype: Relative to the germline gene, one junction end is altered; a read error may explain this. The chain is built from TRBV5-1 and TRBJ2-7; 11 nucleotides agree with TRBD1. This CDR3 has 15 residues. Germline assignment: CDR1 SGHRS and CDR2 YFSETQ. CDR3 protein: CASSWGQGVNYERYF. CDR3 bases: TGCGCCAGCAGCTGGGGACAGGGGGTCAACTACGAGCGGTACTTC.

This chain connects TRBV20-1 to TRBJ2-1; D ambiguous. Trimming pared 0 bases from V and 4 bases from J, leaving 16 bases between. The germline gives CDR1 DFQATT, CDR2 SNEGSKA (reference sequence). The CDR3 covers 16 residues. CDR3 in DNA: TGCAGTGCTAGAGAATTCGGTGCGACCCCTTACAATGAGCAGTTCTTC. It encodes CSAREFGATPYNEQFF.

The rearrangement uses TRBV7-2 and TRBJ2-1; 7 nucleotides line up with TRBD2. The ends lost 5 bases at V and 7 bases at J; junction bases unmatched: 11. Germline V gene data show CDR1 as SGHTA and CDR2 as FQGNSA. The CDR3 sequence is 15 residues long. This CDR3 is CASSPRETSKNEQFF. The CDR3 coding sequence is TGTGCCAGCAGCCCGCGGGAGACATCTAAGAATGAGCAGTTCTTC.

This clonotype was picked up many times. This CDR3 is CASSPSGQGPQYF. The CDR3 nucleotides are TGTGCCAGCAGTCCCTCGGGACAAGGTCCGCAGTACTTC. The chain couples TRBV27 to TRBJ2-7; D is possibly TRBD1 (6 bases). V lost 5 bases and J lost 9, with 17 bases in between. The CDR3 has 13 residues. Germline V lookup: CDR1 MNHEY, CDR2 SMNVEV (reference sequence).

The CDR3 here is CASSVLGQITYEQYF. The CDR3 coding sequence is TGTGCCAGCTCCGTTCTCGGGCAGATCACCTACGAGCAGTACTTC. The chain carries TRBV7-9 and TRBJ2-7; D ambiguous. From germline, CDR1 is SEHNR and CDR2 FQNEAQ (reference sequence). The CDR3 spans 15 residues. Trimming shortened V by 8 bases and J by 2 bases, and 19 bases separated the two germline ends.

The chain uses TRBV27 and TRBJ1-2; D possibly corresponds to TRBD1 (5 bases). The germline V gene has CDR1 MNHEY and CDR2 SMNVEV (reference sequence). The CDR3 sequence is 13 residues long. Trimming pared 4 bases from V and 8 bases from J, leaving 14 bases between. The CDR3 reads CASSSSKGDGYTF. As DNA, the CDR3 is TGTGCCAGCAGTTCGAGTAAAGGGGACGGCTACACCTTC.

This clonotype was found a few times. The V call is TRBV7-3, the J call TRBJ2-3, with D unresolved. This CDR3 contains 14 residues. V lost 1 base to trimming and J lost 4 bases, with 9 bases between them. Germline CDR1 SGHTA, CDR2 FQGTGA. Written as DNA, the CDR3 is TGTGCCAGCAGCTTAAATAGGTTGGCAGATACGCAGTATTTT. Translation gives CASSLNRLADTQYF.

The chain employs TRBV27 and TRBJ2-1; TRBD1 agrees at 7 bases. V lost 6 bases, J lost 8 bases, and 7 bases stayed unmatched. There are 13 residues in the CDR3. Per the germline V gene, CDR1 is MNHEY and CDR2 is SMNVEV (reference sequence). The CDR3 DNA reads TGTGCCAGCAGCGTAGGGGGCCTAGATGAGCAGTTCTTC. Its translation is CASSVGGLDEQFF.

V gene TRBV20-1 combines with J gene TRBJ2-3; 9 bases are a match to TRBD1. Germline CDR1 reads DFQATT; CDR2 reads SNEGSKA (reference sequence). Losses at the gene ends were 6 bases for V and 14 bases for J; bases not matched to a gene: 30. The CDR3 is 18 amino acids. The DNA for the CDR3 is TGCAGTGCCAAAAAGAGACGGCCAGACAGGGGGGGGCACAGATACGCGTATTTT. This gives the protein CSAKKRRPDRGGHRYAYF.

The CDR3 spells CSVGGASSYNEQFF. As DNA, the CDR3 is TGCAGCGTTGGGGGGGCCAGCTCCTACAATGAGCAGTTCTTC. This rearrangement joins TRBV29-1 to TRBJ2-1; D possibly uses TRBD1 or TRBD2 (6 bases each). V lost 4 bases to trimming and J lost 0 bases, with 10 bases between them. Germline CDR1 and CDR2: SQVTM and ANQGSEA. The CDR3 is 14 residues long.

With regard to this clonotype: An end of the junction differs from the germline gene, which may be a read error. The V call is TRBV27, the J call TRBJ1-2; D might be TRBD1 (5 bases). CDR1 is MNHEY and CDR2 is SMNVEV in the germline V gene (reference sequence). There are 13 residues in the CDR3. DNA of the CDR3: TGTGCCAGCAGTTTATCGGGGGGTGGAGGCTTCACCTTC. This encodes CASSLSGGGGFTF.